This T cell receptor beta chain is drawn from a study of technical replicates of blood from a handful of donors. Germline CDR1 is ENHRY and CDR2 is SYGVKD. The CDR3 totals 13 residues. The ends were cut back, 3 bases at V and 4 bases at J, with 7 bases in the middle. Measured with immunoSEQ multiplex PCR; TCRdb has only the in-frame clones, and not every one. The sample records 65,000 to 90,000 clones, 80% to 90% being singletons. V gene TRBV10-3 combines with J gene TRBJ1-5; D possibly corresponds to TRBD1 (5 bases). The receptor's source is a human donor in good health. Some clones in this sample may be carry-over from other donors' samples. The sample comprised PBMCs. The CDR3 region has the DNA TGTGCCATCAGTGAACAGGAAAATCAGCCCCAGCATTTT. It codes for CAISEQENQPQHF.